Listed here are 9 T cell receptor beta chains from one sample, sequenced in a study of blood T cell repertoires in COVID-19. Produced via immunoSEQ multiplex PCR; TCRdb's table is partial and in-frame only. The profile shows 150,000 to 200,000 clones, more than 75% of them singletons. Sequenced: PBMCs or T cells enriched from blood (not recorded which). These receptors came from a woman aged 45 to 65 with acute COVID-19.

This clone was recorded only once. V usage is TRBV4-1 and J usage is TRBJ1-5, with a tentative D call TRBD1 (6 bases). This CDR3 is built from 14 residues. V shed 0 bases and J shed 9 bases, with 12 bases lying between them. The germline CDR1 and CDR2 sequences are MGHRA and YSYEKL. CDR3 amino acids: CASSQDRGTRPQHF. CDR3 DNA sequence: TGCGCCAGCAGCCAAGATAGGGGGACAAGGCCCCAGCATTTT.

The chain recombines TRBV6-5 with TRBJ1-1; 8 bases are a match to TRBD1. V was pared by 7 bases and J by 4 bases, with 8 bases of the junction left unmatched. Germline V CDR1 and CDR2: MNHEY, SVGAGI. This CDR3 region has 14 residues. In DNA form, the CDR3 reads TGTGCCAGCATTAGACAGGGGCTGGGCACTGAAGCTTTCTTT. Translation gives CASIRQGLGTEAFF.

This clone was counted a single time. The V and J genes are TRBV7-2 and TRBJ2-2, with D unresolved. In germline, CDR1 is SGHTA, CDR2 FQGNSA. With 1 base removed from V and 6 bases from J, the gap between germline ends came to 6 bases. This CDR3 spans 13 amino acids. In DNA form, the CDR3 reads TGTGCCAGCAGCTTAGGTGTATCCGGGGAGCTGTTTTTT. Translated: CASSLGVSGELFF.

V gene TRBV10-3 combines with J gene TRBJ1-6; no reliable D call. This CDR3 comprises 13 residues. V lost 1 base to trimming and J lost 12 bases, with 10 bases between them. From germline, CDR1 is ENHRY and CDR2 SYGVKD. The CDR3 loop reads CAISEYEGRPLHF. The CDR3 bases are TGTGCCATCAGTGAGTATGAGGGTCGACCCCTCCACTTT.

The chain joins TRBV18 to TRBJ2-1; TRBD1 matches at 8 bases. This CDR3 has 13 amino acids. The V gene's germline CDR1 is KGHSH and CDR2 LQKENI. V shed 3 bases, J shed 6 bases, and the junction held 1 base outside the gene matches. The CDR3: CASSPDRVNEQFF. The DNA for the CDR3 is TGTGCCAGCTCACCGGACAGGGTCAATGAGCAGTTCTTC. Full variable domain (outside the CDR3, taken from reference TRBV18 and TRBJ2-1): NAGVMQNPRHLVRRRGQEARLRCSPMKGHSHVYWYRQLPEEGLKFMVYLQKENIIDESGMPKERFSAEFPKEGPSILRIQQVVRGDSAAYFCASSPDRVNEQFFGPGTRLTVL.

This clone was seen only once. The chain has TRBV5-4 and TRBJ2-6, with D possibly being TRBD1 (6 bases). CDR3 length equals 19 residues. The germline gives CDR1 SGHNT, CDR2 YYREEE (reference sequence). Trimming stripped 0 bases from V and 0 bases from J, with 16 bases between. CDR3: CASSLGGPYPLSGANVLTF. The CDR3 region has the DNA TGTGCCAGCAGCTTGGGGGGGCCATATCCCCTCTCTGGGGCCAACGTCCTGACTTTC.

DNA of the CDR3: TGCGCCAGCAGGGAACCCGGGACAGGGTATGGCTACACCTTC. Amino acids: CASREPGTGYGYTF. This chain connects TRBV5-1 to TRBJ1-2; 9 bases match TRBD1. The CDR3 extends over 14 amino acids. Germline V lookup: CDR1 SGHRS, CDR2 YFSETQ. Unmatched junction bases numbered 7, after V lost 5 bases and J lost 5 bases.

The chain uses TRBV28 and TRBJ1-2, with 11 bases aligning to TRBD1. Germline CDR1 is MDHEN and CDR2 is SYDVKM. Unmatched junction bases numbered 7, after V lost 2 bases and J lost 8 bases. This CDR3 contains 15 residues. The CDR3: CASSLRGTGGYGYTF. DNA for the CDR3: TGTGCCAGCAGTTTACGAGGGACAGGGGGGTACGGCTACACCTTC.

At least ten counts were recorded for this clone. V is TRBV2 and J is TRBJ1-1, with D uncertain. The CDR3 contains 14 residues. CDR1 is SNHLY and CDR2 is FYNNEI in the germline V gene. Trimming removed 5 bases at V and 0 bases at J, with 10 bases between. The CDR3 DNA is TGTGCCAGCAGTATTGGGCAATTGAACACTGAAGCTTTCTTT. Protein product: CASSIGQLNTEAFF.